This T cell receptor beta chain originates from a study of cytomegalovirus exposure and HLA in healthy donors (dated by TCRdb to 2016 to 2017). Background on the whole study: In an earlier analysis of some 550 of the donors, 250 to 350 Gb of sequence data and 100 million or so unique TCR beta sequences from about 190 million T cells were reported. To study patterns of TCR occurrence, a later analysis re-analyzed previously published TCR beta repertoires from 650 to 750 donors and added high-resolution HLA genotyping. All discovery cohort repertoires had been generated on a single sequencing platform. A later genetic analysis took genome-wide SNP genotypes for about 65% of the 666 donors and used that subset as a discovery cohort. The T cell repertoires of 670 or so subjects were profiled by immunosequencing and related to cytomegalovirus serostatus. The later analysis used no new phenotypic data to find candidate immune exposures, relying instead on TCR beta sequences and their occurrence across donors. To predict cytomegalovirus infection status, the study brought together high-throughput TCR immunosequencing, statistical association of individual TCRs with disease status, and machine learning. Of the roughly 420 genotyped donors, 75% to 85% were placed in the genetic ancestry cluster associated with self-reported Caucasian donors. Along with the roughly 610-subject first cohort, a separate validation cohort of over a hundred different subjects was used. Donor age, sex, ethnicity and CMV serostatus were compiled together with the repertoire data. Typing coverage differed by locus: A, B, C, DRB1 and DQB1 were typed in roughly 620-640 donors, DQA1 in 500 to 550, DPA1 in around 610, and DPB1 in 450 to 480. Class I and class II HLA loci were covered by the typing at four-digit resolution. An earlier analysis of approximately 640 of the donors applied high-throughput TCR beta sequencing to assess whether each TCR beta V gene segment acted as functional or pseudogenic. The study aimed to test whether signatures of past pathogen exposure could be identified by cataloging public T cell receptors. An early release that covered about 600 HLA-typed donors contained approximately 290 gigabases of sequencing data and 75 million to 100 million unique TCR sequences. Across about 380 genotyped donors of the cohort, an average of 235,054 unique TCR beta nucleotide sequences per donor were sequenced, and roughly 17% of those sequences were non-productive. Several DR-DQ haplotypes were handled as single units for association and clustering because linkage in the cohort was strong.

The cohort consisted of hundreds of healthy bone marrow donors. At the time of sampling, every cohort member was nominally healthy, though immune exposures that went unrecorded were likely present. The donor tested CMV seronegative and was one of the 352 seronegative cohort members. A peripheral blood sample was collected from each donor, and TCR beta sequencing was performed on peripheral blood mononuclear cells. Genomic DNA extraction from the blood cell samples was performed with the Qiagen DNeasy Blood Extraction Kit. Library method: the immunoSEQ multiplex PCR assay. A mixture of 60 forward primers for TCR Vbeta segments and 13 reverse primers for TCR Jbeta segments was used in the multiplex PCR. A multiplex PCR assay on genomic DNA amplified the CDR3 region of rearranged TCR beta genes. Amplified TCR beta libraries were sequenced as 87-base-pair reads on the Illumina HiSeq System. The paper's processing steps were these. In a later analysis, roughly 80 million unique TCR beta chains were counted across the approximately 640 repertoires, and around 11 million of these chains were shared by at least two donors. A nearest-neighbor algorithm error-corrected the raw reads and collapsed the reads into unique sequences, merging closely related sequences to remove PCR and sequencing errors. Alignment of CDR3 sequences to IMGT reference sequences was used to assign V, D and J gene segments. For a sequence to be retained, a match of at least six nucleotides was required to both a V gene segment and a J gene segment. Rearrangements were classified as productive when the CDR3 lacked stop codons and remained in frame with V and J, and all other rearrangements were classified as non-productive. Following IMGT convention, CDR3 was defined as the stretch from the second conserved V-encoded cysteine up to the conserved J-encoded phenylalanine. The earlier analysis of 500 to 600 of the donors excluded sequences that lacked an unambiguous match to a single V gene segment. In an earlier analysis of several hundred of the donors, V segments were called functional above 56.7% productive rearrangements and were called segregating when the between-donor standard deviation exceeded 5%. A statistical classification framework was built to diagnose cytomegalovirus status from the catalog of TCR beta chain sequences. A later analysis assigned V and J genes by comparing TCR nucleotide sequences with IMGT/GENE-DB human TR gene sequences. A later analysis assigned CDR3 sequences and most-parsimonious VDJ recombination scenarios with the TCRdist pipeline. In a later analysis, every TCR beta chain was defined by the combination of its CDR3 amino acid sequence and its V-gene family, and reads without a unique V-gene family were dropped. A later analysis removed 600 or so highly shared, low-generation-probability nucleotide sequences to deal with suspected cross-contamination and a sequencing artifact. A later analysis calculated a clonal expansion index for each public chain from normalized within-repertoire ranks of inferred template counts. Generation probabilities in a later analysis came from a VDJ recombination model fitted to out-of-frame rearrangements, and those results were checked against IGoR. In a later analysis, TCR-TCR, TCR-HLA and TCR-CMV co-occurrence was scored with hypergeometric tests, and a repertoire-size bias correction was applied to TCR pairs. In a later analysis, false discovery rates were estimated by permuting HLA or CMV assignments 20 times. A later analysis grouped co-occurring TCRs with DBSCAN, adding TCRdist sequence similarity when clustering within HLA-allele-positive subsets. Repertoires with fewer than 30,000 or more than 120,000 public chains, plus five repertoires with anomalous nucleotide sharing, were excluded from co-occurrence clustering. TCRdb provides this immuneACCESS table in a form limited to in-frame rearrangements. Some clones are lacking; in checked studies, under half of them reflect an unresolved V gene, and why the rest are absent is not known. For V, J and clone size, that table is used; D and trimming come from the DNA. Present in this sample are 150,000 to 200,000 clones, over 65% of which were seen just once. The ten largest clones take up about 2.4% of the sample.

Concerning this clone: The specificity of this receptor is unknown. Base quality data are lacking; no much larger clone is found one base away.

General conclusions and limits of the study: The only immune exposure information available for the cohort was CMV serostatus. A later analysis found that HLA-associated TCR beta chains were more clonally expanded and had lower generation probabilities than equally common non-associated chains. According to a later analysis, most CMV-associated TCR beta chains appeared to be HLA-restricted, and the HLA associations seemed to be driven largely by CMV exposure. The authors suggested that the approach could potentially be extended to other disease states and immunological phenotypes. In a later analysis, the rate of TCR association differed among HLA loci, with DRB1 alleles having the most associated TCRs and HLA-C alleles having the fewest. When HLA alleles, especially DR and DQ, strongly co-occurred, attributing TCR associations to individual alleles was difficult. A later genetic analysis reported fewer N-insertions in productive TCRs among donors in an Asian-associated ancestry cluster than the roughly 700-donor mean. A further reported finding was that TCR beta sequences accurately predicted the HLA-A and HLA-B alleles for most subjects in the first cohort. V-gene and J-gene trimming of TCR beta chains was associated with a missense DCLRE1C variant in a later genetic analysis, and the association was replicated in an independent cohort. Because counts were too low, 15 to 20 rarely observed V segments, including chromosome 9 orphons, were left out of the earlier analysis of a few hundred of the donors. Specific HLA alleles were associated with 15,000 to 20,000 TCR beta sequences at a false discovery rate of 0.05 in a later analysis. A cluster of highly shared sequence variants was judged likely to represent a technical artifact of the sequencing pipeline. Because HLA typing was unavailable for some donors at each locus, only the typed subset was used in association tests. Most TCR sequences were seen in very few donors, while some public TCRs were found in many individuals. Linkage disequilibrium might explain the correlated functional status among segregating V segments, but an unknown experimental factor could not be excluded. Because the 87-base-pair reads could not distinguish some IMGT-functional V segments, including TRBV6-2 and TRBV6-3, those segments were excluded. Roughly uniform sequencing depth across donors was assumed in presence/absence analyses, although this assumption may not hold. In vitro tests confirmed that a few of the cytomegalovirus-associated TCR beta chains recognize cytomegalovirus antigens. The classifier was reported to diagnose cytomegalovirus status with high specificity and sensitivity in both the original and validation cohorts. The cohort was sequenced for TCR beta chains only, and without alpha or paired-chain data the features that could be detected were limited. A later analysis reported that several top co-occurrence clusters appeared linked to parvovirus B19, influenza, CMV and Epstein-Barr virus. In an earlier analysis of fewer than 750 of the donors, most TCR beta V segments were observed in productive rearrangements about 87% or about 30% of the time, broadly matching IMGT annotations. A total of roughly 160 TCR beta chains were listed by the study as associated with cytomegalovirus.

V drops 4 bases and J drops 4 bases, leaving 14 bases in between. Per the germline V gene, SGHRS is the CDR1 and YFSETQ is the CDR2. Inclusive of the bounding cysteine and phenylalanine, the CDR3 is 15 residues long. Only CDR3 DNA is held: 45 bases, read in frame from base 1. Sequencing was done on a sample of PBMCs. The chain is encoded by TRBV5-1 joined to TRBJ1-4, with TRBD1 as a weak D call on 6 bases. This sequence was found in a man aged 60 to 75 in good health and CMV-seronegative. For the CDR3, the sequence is CASSGQTSGNEKLFF. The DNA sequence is TGCGCCAGCAGCGGACAGACCTCTGGTAATGAAAAACTGTTTTTT.